This T cell receptor (beta chain) was sequenced during a study of T-cell reconstitution after alpha-beta-depleted transplantation in children (dated by TCRdb to 2016 to 2018). As for the study more broadly: T-cell immune reconstitution after TCRalphabeta/CD19-depleted allogeneic hematopoietic cell transplantation in children was quantitatively tracked in the study by means of TCR repertoire profiling. What the work shows at the level of the full study, not this receptor alone: Apparently early alphabetaT-cell count recovery about two months after transplant reportedly relied on only several hundred rapidly expanded clones derived from non-depleted graft cells. The high TCRbeta diversity at day 60 in some patients was ascribed to recipient T cells and intrathymic progenitors that had survived conditioning. The frequencies of hyperexpanded clones fell over the following months, and after one year, T-cell counts and TCRbeta diversity were mostly attributed to newly produced T cells.

Library preparation was by PCR. The reads were generated on an Illumina HiSeq 2500. Molecular barcoding was employed in the preparation of TCR libraries, with unique molecular identifiers being used to normalize TCRbeta repertoire quantification. Clones were called with MiXCR by TCRdb after fastp trimmed the public reads at Q25, and only in-frame beta chains were retained. Identical CDR3 protein sequences are pooled into one entry, listed with their most common genes and DNA. Here the sample has about 420,000 distinct CDR3 sequences; around 16% occur a single time. Of the sample, approximately 29% falls within the top ten clones. This specimen's treatment or condition label, per the study, means: allogeneic hematopoietic cell transplantation with graft depleted of TCRalphabeta T cells and CD19 B cells. The transplant recipients were children given TCRalphabeta/CD19-depleted allogeneic hematopoietic cell grafts.

Regarding this clonotype: Which antigen it targets is not known. No base quality information exists; no much larger clone differs at one position.

V lost 6 bases and J lost 4 bases; the stretch between them is 13 bases long. The CDR3 numbers 14 residues from cysteine through phenylalanine. CDR3 DNA only is kept here, 42 bases in frame from base 1. From the germline V gene, CDR1 is SNHLY and CDR2 is FYNNEI. The receptor comes from a boy in the first two years of life who had a stem cell transplant for Wiskott-Aldrich syndrome, so the T cells may come from the graft donor. This sample comprised PBMCs, mostly from graft donor cells, obtained 360 days after TCRalphabeta/CD19-depleted stem cell transplant. The V gene is TRBV2 and the J gene is TRBJ1-3; D gene: possibly TRBD1, on 6 matching bases. The CDR3 sequence is CASSLQGRGNTIYF. The DNA sequence is TGTGCCAGCAGCCTTCAGGGGAGAGGAAACACCATATATTTT.